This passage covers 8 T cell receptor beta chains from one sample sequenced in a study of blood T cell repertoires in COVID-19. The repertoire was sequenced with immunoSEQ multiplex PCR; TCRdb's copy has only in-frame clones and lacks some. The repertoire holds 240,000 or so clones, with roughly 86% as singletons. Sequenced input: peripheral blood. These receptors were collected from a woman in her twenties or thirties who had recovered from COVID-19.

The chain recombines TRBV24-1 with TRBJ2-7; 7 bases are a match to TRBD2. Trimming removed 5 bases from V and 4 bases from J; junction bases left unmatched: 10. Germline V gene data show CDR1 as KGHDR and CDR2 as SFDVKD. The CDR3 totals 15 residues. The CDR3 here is CATSGEGTSSYEQYF. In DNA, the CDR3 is TGTGCCACCAGTGGGGAGGGAACTAGTAGTTACGAGCAGTACTTC.

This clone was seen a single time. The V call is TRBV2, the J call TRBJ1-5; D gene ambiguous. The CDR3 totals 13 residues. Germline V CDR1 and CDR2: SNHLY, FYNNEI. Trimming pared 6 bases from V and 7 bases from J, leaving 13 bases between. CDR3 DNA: TGTGCCAGCAGCACGGAGGATAACCAGCCCCAGCATTTT. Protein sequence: CASSTEDNQPQHF. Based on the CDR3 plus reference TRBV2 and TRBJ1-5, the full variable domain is EPEVTQTPSHQVTQMGQEVILRCVPISNHLYFYWYRQILGQKVEFLVSFYNNEISEKSEIFDDQFSVERPDGSNFTLKIRSTKLEDSAMYFCASSTEDNQPQHFGDGTRLSIL.

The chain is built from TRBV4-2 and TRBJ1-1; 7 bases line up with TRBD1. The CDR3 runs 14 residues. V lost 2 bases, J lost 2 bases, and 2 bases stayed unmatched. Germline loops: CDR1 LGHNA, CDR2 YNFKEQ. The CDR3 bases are TGTGCCAGCAGCCAAAACAGGGGAAACACTGAAGCTTTCTTT. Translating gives CASSQNRGNTEAFF.

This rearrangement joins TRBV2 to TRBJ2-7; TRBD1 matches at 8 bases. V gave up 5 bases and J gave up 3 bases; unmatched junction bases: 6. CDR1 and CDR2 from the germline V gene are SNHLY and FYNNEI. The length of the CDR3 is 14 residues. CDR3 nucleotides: TGTGCCAGCAGTCGGACAGGGAAATACTACGAGCAGTACTTC. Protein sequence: CASSRTGKYYEQYF.

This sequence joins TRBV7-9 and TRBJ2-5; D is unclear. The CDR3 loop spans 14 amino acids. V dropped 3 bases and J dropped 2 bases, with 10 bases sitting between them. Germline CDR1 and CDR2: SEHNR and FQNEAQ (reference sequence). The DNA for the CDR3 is TGTGCCAGCAGCTTCAGGAACAGTCAAGAGACCCAGTACTTC. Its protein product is CASSFRNSQETQYF.

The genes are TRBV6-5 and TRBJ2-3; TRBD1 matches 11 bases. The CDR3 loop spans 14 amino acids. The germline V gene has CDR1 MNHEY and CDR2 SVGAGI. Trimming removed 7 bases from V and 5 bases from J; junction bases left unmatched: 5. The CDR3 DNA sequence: TGTGCCAGCACCGGACAGGGGGCTGGAGATACGCAGTATTTT. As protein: CASTGQGAGDTQYF.

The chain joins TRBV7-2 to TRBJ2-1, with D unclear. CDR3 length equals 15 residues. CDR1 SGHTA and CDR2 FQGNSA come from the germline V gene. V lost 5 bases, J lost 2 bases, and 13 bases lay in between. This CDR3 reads CASSLMFVTYNEQFF. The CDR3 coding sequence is TGTGCCAGCAGCCTAATGTTCGTGACCTACAATGAGCAGTTCTTC. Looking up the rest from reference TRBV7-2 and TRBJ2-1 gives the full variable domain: GAGVSQSPSNKVTEKGKDVELRCDPISGHTALYWYRQSLGQGLEFLIYFQGNSAPDKSGLPSDRFSAERTGGSVSTLTIQRTQQEDSAVYLCASSLMFVTYNEQFFGPGTRLTVL.

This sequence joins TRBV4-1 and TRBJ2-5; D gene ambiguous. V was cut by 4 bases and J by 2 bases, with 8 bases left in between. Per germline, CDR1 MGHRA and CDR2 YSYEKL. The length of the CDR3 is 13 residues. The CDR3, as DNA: TGCGCCAGCAGCCCTCCCAGACAAGAGACCCAGTACTTC. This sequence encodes CASSPPRQETQYF.